This paragraph reports one T cell receptor beta chain. Its antigen is unidentified. Sequencing was at survey level. In the source study's methods: A productive frequency of 2.59 x 10-5 was the lowest detectable. The method was immunoSEQ multiplex PCR; TCRdb's version includes in-frame clones alone and lacks a portion of them. The V and J calls and clone size were taken over from that table, and D and trimming were inferred from the DNA. Altogether about 32,000 clones are present, just under 85% being singletons, with the ten largest covering less than 4.5%. Germline values: CDR1 LNHDA, CDR2 SQIVND (reference sequence). CDR3 length: 15 residues. The V gene lost 3 bases and the J gene lost 1 base, with 12 bases spanning the gap. These data come from a study of STAT5B mutations in CD4+ large granular lymphocyte leukemia. Broader study findings: 8/27 top patient clones versus 2/35 control clones were TRBV06-family.

The V gene is TRBV19, the J gene TRBJ1-1; a weak D match, TRBD1 (6 bases). This TCR was recovered from a human donor in good health. Source material: CD4+ T cells from blood buffy coats. CDR3: CASSINRVQNTEAFF. The CDR3 nucleotides are TGTGCCAGTAGTATCAACAGGGTTCAGAACACTGAAGCTTTCTTT.